This TCR beta chain derives from a study of cytomegalovirus exposure and HLA in healthy donors. Turning to this clone: What it binds is unknown.

Findings and limits, study-wide: In a later analysis, first-cohort TCR clusters were found to tend to co-occur in the 130 or so validation repertoires. Researchers catalogued some 160 TCR beta chains as cytomegalovirus-associated.

Here immunoSEQ multiplex PCR was the method, and the copy in TCRdb shows in-frame clones only, minus some. This table holds 200,000 or so clones, 87% found once. The CDR3 totals 15 residues. CDR1 and CDR2 (germline): MNHNY, SVGAGI (reference sequence). With 2 bases removed from V and 0 bases from J, the gap between germline ends came to 10 bases. This chain uses TRBV6-6 with TRBJ1-1; perhaps TRBD1 as D (6 bases). The clonotype was recovered from a woman aged 18-35 years in good health and CMV-seropositive. Sequencing was done on a sample of PBMCs. The CDR3 sequence: CASSYRGQLNTEAFF. As DNA, the CDR3 is TGTGCCAGCAGTTACAGAGGACAGCTGAACACTGAAGCTTTCTTT.